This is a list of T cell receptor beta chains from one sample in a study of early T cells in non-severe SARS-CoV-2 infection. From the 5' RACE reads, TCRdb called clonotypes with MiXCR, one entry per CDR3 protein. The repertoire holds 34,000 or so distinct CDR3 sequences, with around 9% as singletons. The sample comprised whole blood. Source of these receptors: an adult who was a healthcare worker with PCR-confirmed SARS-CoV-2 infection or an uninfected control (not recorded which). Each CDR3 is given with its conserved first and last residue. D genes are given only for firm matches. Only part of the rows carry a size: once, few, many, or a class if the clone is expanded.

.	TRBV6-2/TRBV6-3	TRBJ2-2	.	TGTGCCAGCAGTCGCGACACCGGGGAGCTGTTTTTT	CASSRDTGELFF
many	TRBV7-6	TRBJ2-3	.	TGTGCCTCCATAACCTTCGACAGCTCGGGCACAGATACGCAGTATTTT	CASITFDSSGTDTQYF
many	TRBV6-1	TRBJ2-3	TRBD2	TGTGCCAGCAGTGAATCGCGGACTAGCGGGGGTAGCACAGATACGCAGTATTTT	CASSESRTSGGSTDTQYF
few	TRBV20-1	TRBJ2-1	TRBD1	TGCAGTGGGAAGGGGGCAGGGGTCCGCAATGAGCAGTTCTTC	CSGKGAGVRNEQFF
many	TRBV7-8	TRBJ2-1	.	TGTGCCAGCAGCTTAAGAGGGCGCCGGGATGACAATGAGCAGTTCTTC	CASSLRGRRDDNEQFF
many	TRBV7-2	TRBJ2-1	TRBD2	TGTGCCAGCAGCTTAGCGCTGACTGCCAGCGGGGGGAACAATGAGCAGTTCTTC	CASSLALTASGGNNEQFF
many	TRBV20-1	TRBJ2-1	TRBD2	TGCAGTGCCCTCGCGACTAGCGCTTACAATGAGCAGTTCTTC	CSALATSAYNEQFF
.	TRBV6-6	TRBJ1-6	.	TGTGCCAGCAGTTACTCGGGGGATTCACCCCTCCACTTT	CASSYSGDSPLHF
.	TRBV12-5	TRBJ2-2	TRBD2	TGTGCTAGTGGTCCCCGTGGACTAGCGGGGGGCTCGAACACCGGGGAGCTGTTTTTT	CASGPRGLAGGSNTGELFF
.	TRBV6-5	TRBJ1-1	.	TGTGCCAGCAGTTACCGATCCAGTGAAGCTTTCTTT	CASSYRSSEAFF
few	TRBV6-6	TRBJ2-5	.	TGTGCCAGCAGTTACTCGAACAGGGAAGAGACCCAGTACTTC	CASSYSNREETQYF
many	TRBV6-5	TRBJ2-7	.	TGTGCCAGCAGTTACGGGACAAAATACGAGCAGTACTTC	CASSYGTKYEQYF
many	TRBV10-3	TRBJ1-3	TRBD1	TGTGCCATCAGCAAATTGACAGGGACTGACTCTGGAAACACCATATATTTT	CAISKLTGTDSGNTIYF
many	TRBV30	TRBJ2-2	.	TGTGCCTGGAGTTGGGGGGAGAACACCGGGGAGCTGTTTTTT	CAWSWGENTGELFF
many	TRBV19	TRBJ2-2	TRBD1	TGTGCCAGTAGTTCGACAGGGTTCGGGGAGCTGTTTTTT	CASSSTGFGELFF
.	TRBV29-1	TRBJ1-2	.	TGCAGCGTTGATGCCGACTGGGACGGCTACACCTTC	CSVDADWDGYTF
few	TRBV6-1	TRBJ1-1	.	TGTGCCAGCACTCGGACAGATCGAACTGAAGCTTTCTTT	CASTRTDRTEAFF
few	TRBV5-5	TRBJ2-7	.	TGTGCCAGCAGTATAGGGACTCAGAGCTCCTACGAGCAGTACTTC	CASSIGTQSSYEQYF
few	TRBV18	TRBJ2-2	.	TGTGCCAGCTCACCAGGGCAGGGAGACACCGGGGAGCTGTTTTTT	CASSPGQGDTGELFF
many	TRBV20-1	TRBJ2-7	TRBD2	TGCAGTGCGGGGGGGTGGCAGGGCAACGAGCAGTACTTC	CSAGGWQGNEQYF
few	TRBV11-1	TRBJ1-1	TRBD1	TGTGCCAGCAGCTACGGGACAGGGCAACGAGATGGCAACACTGAAGCTTTCTTT	CASSYGTGQRDGNTEAFF
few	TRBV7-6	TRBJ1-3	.	TGTGCCAGCAGCTTAGGCACGATCTCTGGAAACACCATATATTTT	CASSLGTISGNTIYF
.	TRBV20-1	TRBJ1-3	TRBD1	TGCAGTGCACGGGACAGTGCCCTCGGAAACACCATATATTTT	CSARDSALGNTIYF
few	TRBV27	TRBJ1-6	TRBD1	TGTGCCAGCAGTTTGGGACAGGGGTTAAGTTCACCCCTCCACTTT	CASSLGQGLSSPLHF
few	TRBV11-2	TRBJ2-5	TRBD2	TGTGCCAGCAGTTTTAGCGGGGGGGCCGGGGAGACCCAGTACTTC	CASSFSGGAGETQYF
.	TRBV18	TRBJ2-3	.	TGTGCCAGCTCACCACGCCTTCGGGGAATCACAGATACGCAGTATTTT	CASSPRLRGITDTQYF
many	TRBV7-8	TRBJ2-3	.	TGTGCCAGCAGCTTAGTCAGCGGAGGGAGCACAGATACGCAGTATTTT	CASSLVSGGSTDTQYF
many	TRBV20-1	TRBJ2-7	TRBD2	TGCAGTTCGAGGTTCGGGGGGGCCTACGAGCAGTACTTC	CSSRFGGAYEQYF
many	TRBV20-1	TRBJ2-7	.	TGCAGTGCTAGACCAACTACTAAGGCTGGATACGAGCAGTACTTC	CSARPTTKAGYEQYF
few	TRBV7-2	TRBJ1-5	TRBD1	TGTGCCAGCAGCCGACAGGGGTATAGCAATCAGCCCCAGCATTTT	CASSRQGYSNQPQHF
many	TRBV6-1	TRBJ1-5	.	TGTGCCAGCAGTGAAGCTGGGTATCAGCCCCAGCATTTT	CASSEAGYQPQHF
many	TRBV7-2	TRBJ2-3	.	TGTGCCAGCAGCCTAGCGTCGGCGCAGTATTTT	CASSLASAQYF
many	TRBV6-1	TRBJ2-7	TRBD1	TGTGCCAGCAGCAAGACAGGGATGGGCGAGCAGTACTTC	CASSKTGMGEQYF
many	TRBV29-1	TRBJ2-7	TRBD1	TGCAGCGTTGAAGATCTGCGGACAGGGGGCCCCTACGAGCAGTACTTC	CSVEDLRTGGPYEQYF
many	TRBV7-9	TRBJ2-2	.	TGTGCCAGCAGCAGCAGGCTTGACACCGGGGAGCTGTTTTTT	CASSSRLDTGELFF
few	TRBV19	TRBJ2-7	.	TGTGCCAGTAGTATGTTGGGTTTCTTCTACGAGCAGTACTTC	CASSMLGFFYEQYF
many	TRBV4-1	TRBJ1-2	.	TGCGCCAGCAGCCAAGAGGGACACAACAACTATGGCTACACCTTC	CASSQEGHNNYGYTF
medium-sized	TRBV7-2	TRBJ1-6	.	TGTGCCAGCAGCTTAGACGGATATAATTCACCCCTCCACTTT	CASSLDGYNSPLHF
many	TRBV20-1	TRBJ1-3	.	TGCAGTGCTTTGCGAGGCTCTGGAAACACCATATATTTT	CSALRGSGNTIYF
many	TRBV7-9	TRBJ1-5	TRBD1	TGTGCCAGCAGCTTGGGACAGGTCGACAATCAGCCCCAGCATTTT	CASSLGQVDNQPQHF
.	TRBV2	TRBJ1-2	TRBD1	TGTGCCAGCGGTGATACAGGGGATGGCTACACCTTC	CASGDTGDGYTF
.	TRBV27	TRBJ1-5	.	TGTGCCAGCAGTTTAATTCGACAGATCTATAGCAATCAGCCCCAGCATTTT	CASSLIRQIYSNQPQHF
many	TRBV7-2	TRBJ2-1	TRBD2	TGTGCCAGCAGCTTCTCACGAACTAGCGTGCATGAGCAGTTCTTC	CASSFSRTSVHEQFF
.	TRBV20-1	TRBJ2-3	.	TGCAGTGCTAGCCCAGGGTCCACAGATACGCATTATTTT	CSASPGSTDTHYF
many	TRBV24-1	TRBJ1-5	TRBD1	TGTGCCACCAGTGATTCCGCAGGGGGCCCCCCGCTATATAGCAATCAGCCCCAGCATTTT	CATSDSAGGPPLYSNQPQHF
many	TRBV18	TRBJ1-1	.	TGTGCCAGCTCACCAGTACCCAGAGGGGACACTGAAGCTTTCTTT	CASSPVPRGDTEAFF
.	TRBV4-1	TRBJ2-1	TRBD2	TGCGCCAGCAGCCAAGATCTTCCTCACCTAGCGGGGGGTTACAATGAGCAGTTCTTC	CASSQDLPHLAGGYNEQFF
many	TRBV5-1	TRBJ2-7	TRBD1	TGCGCCAGCAGCCTCGGGACAGCCTCCTACGAGCAGTACTTC	CASSLGTASYEQYF
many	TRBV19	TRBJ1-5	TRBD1	TGTGCCAGTAGTCCGAGGGAGGGGGCAAGCAGTCAGCCCCAGCATTTT	CASSPREGASSQPQHF
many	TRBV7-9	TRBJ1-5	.	TGTGCCAGCAGCTTAGCGAGCCTGCCGAATCAGCCCCAGCATTTT	CASSLASLPNQPQHF
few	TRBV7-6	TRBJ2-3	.	TGTGCCAGCAGCTTAGCGTCAACAGATACGCAGTATTTT	CASSLASTDTQYF
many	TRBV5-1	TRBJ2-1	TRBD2	TGCGCCAGCAGCTTAAGTAGCGGGGTCATCGATGAGCAGTTCTTC	CASSLSSGVIDEQFF
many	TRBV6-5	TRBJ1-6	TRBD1	TGTGCCAGCAGTCCTCCAAGGGGGCTTAATTCACCCCTCCACTTT	CASSPPRGLNSPLHF
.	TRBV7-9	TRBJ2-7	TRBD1	TGTGCCAGCAGCTTAGGGGGACAGGGATACGAGAAGTACTTC	CASSLGGQGYEKYF
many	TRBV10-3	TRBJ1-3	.	TGTGCCATCAGTCCTTCCCCCAGGGGTTCTGGAAACACCATATATTTT	CAISPSPRGSGNTIYF
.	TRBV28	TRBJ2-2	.	TGTGCCAGCATACAGGGAGCCCCGAACACCGGGGAGCTGTTTTTT	CASIQGAPNTGELFF
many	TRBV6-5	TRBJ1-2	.	TGTGCCAGCAGTTACTCCAAGGGTAGCTATGGCTACACCTTC	CASSYSKGSYGYTF
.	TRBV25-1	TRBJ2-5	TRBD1	TGTGCCAGCAGTGCGACAGGACAGGCCGGGGACCCGCTAGAGACCCAGTACTTC	CASSATGQAGDPLETQYF